Listed below are T cell receptor beta chains from one sample, sequenced in a study of blood T cell repertoires in COVID-19. Data came from immunoSEQ multiplex PCR; TCRdb stores just in-frame clones and leaves some out. The table shows roughly 290,000 clones, with 70% to 90% occurring only once. Sequencing was performed on PBMCs or T cells enriched from blood (not recorded which). The receptors were gathered from a woman aged 25-40 years who had recovered from COVID-19. The CDR3 runs from the conserved cysteine through the conserved F or W. A D gene is named only where the DNA matches it firmly. Clone size appears in some rows only: once, few, many, or a class for an expanded clone.

TRBV7-9	-	few	TRBJ1-2	CASTPRGGAYGYTF	TGTGCCAGCACCCCCAGAGGGGGGGCCTATGGCTACACCTTC
TRBV27	TRBD2	once	TRBJ2-1	CASSLWRGGLFEQFF	TGTGCCAGCAGTTTATGGCGGGGGGGCCTTTTTGAGCAGTTCTTC
TRBV5-1	-	-	TRBJ1-1	CASSLRYRDSPNTEAFF	TGCGCCAGCAGCTTAAGATACCGGGACTCGCCTAACACTGAAGCTTTCTTT
TRBV6-1	-	few	TRBJ2-7	CASSDPSGSYEQYF	TGTGCCAGCAGTGACCCCTCGGGCTCCTACGAGCAGTACTTC
TRBV7-9	-	-	TRBJ1-5	CASSFLNQPQHF	TGTGCCAGCAGCTTCCTCAATCAGCCCCAGCATTTT
TRBV6-4	-	-	TRBJ1-1	CASTFNGEAFF	TGTGCCAGCACCTTTAACGGTGAAGCTTTCTTT
TRBV27	-	-	TRBJ2-7	CASSLLNGYEQYF	TGTGCCAGCAGTTTACTCAACGGCTACGAGCAGTACTTC
TRBV25-1	-	-	TRBJ2-7	CASSRLGQLSYEQYF	TGTGCCAGCAGTAGACTCGGACAGCTTTCTTACGAGCAGTACTTC
TRBV7-9	TRBD1	few	TRBJ2-3	CASSFGTGPTDTQYF	TGTGCCAGCAGCTTCGGGACAGGGCCCACAGATACGCAGTATTTT
TRBV11-2	TRBD2	-	TRBJ2-1	CASRISGGAGEQFF	TGTGCCAGCAGAATTAGCGGGGGGGCCGGTGAGCAGTTCTTC
TRBV5-1	-	-	TRBJ1-3	CASSLHAGDTIYF	TGCGCCAGCAGCTTGCACGCCGGGGACACCATATATTTT
TRBV7-9	TRBD1	-	TRBJ1-1	CASSKQGATEAFF	TGTGCCAGCAGCAAACAGGGGGCGACTGAAGCTTTCTTT
TRBV5-6	-	-	TRBJ1-3	CASSLYQFSGNTIYF	TGTGCCAGCAGCTTGTATCAGTTCTCTGGAAACACCATATATTTT